Ten or more counts support the clone carrying this T cell receptor (beta chain). The antigen is undetermined. Germline V CDR1 and CDR2: SGHKS, YYEKEE (reference sequence). The V end lost 4 bases, the J end lost 10 bases, and 12 bases lay between the germline ends. The CDR3 has 13 amino acids. This sample was taken from a study of Graves' ophthalmopathy and Graves' hyperthyroidism. Turning to the study itself: Prior to any treatment, peripheral blood was collected at the time of initial diagnosis. The study's findings and limits: In blood appeared most of the expanded thyroid clonotypes whose frequency exceeded 0.001.

Amplification of the TCR beta CDR3 regions used RNA transcripts (as template). The workflow started with a first-round RT-PCR run with HTBI primers and then moved on to a second-round multiplex PCR. TCRdb recomputed calls from the multiplex PCR reads with MiXCR, one row per CDR3 protein. This table holds about 740,000 distinct CDR3 sequences, roughly 41% found once. No donor had other autoimmune disease, uncontrolled infection, pregnancy or lactation. The sequenced material came from peripheral blood. The chain recombines TRBV5-5 with TRBJ1-6; possibly TRBD1 for D (5 bases). The receptor was isolated from an adult man with Graves' ophthalmopathy. DNA for the CDR3: TGTGCCAGCAGCATCAGGGTAGGGTCACCCCTCCACTTT. Amino acids: CASSIRVGSPLHF. Variable domain in full (rest from reference TRBV5-5 and TRBJ1-6): DAGVTQSPTHLIKTRGQQVTLRCSPISGHKSVSWYQQVLGQGPQFIFQYYEKEERGRGNFPDRFSARQFPNYSSELNVNALLLGDSALYLCASSIRVGSPLHFGNGTRLTVT.